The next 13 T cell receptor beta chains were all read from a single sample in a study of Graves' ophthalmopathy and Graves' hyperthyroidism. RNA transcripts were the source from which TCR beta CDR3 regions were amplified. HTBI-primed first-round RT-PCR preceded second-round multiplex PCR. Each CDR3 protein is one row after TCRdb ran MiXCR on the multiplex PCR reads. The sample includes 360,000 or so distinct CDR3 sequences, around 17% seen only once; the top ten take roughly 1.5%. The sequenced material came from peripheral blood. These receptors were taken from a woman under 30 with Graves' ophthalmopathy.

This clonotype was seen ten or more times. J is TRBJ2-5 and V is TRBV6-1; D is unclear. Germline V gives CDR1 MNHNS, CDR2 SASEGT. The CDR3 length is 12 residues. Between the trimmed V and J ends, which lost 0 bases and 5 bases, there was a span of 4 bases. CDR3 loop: CASSEAFETQYF. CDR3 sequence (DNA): TGTGCCAGCAGTGAAGCCTTCGAGACCCAGTACTTC.

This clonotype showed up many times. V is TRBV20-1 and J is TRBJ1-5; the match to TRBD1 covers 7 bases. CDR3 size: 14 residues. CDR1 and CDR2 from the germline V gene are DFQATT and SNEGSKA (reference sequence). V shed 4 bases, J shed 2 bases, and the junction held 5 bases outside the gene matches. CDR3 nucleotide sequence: TGCAGTGCTAAGAGACAGGGCGGCAATCAGCCCCAGCATTTT. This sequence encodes CSAKRQGGNQPQHF.

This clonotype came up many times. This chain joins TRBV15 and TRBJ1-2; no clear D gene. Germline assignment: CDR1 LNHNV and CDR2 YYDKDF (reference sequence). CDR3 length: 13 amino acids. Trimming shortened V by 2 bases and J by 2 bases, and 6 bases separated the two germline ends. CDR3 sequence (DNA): TGTGCCACCAGCAGACTTAGCAACTATGGCTACACCTTC. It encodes CATSRLSNYGYTF.

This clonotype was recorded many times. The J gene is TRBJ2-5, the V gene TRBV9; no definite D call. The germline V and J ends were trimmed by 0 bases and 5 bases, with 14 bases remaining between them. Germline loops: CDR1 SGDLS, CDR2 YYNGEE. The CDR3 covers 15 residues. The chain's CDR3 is CASSVATSVGETQYF. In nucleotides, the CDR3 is TGTGCCAGCAGCGTAGCAACCTCGGTCGGGGAGACCCAGTACTTC.

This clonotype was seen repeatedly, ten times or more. CDR3: CATSREGLGTVDSPLHF. CDR3 DNA sequence: TGTGCCACCAGCAGAGAGGGGCTGGGGACGGTGGATTCACCCCTCCACTTT. The J gene is TRBJ1-6, the V gene TRBV15, with D tentatively TRBD1 (5 bases). V gave up 0 bases and J gave up 8 bases, with 17 bases separating them. This CDR3 has 17 residues. Germline CDR1 and CDR2: LNHNV and YYDKDF (reference sequence).

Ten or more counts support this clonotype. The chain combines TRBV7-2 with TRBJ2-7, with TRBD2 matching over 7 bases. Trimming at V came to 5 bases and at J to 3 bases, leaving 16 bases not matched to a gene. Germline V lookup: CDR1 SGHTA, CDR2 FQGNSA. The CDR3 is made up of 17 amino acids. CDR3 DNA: TGTGCCAGCAGCAAAGCGGGGCGGAGGGTCTCCTACTACGAGCAGTACTTC. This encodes CASSKAGRRVSYYEQYF.

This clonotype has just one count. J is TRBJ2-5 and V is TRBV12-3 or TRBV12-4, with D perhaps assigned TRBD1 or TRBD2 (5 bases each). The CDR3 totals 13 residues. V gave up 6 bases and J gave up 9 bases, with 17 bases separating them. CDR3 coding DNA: TGTGCCAGCAGCTTGGGGGACCGACGGCCCCAGTACTTC. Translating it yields CASSLGDRRPQYF.

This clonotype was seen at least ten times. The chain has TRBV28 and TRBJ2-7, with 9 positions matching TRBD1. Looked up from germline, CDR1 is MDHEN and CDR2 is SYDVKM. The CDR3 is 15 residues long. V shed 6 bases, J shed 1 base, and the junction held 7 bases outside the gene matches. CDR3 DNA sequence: TGTGCCAGCAGCCCCGCCGGGACAGGGTCCTACGAGCAGTACTTC. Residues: CASSPAGTGSYEQYF.

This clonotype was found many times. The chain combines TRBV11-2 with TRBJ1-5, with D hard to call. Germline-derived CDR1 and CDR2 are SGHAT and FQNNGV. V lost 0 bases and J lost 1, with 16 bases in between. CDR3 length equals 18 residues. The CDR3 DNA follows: TGTGCCAGCAGCTTAGAGTCGGGGTGGGGAGGCAGCAATCAGCCCCAGCATTTT. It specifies CASSLESGWGGSNQPQHF.

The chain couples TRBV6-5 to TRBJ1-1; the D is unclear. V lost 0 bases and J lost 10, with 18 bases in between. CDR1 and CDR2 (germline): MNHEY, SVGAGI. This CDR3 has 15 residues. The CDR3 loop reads CASSYSRAFSSGAFF. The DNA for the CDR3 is TGTGCCAGCAGTTACTCGAGGGCTTTTAGTTCCGGAGCTTTCTTT.

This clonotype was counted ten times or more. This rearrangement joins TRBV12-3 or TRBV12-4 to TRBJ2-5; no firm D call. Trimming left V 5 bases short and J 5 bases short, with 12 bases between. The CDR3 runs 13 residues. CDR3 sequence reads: CASSPLSDETQYF. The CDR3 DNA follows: TGTGCCAGCAGTCCGCTAAGCGATGAGACCCAGTACTTC.

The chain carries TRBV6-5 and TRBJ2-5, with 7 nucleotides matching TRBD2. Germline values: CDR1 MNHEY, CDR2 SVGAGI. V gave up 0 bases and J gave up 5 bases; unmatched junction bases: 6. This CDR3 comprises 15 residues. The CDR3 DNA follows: TGTGCCAGCAGTTACTCGACTAGCTTTGGGGAGACCCAGTACTTC. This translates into CASSYSTSFGETQYF.

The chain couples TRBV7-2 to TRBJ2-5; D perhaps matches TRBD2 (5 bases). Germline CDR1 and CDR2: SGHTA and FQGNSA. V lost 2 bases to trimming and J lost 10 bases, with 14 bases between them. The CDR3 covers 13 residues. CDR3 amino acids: CASSLPGLSGQYF. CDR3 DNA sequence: TGTGCCAGCAGCTTACCCGGTCTAAGCGGCCAGTACTTC.